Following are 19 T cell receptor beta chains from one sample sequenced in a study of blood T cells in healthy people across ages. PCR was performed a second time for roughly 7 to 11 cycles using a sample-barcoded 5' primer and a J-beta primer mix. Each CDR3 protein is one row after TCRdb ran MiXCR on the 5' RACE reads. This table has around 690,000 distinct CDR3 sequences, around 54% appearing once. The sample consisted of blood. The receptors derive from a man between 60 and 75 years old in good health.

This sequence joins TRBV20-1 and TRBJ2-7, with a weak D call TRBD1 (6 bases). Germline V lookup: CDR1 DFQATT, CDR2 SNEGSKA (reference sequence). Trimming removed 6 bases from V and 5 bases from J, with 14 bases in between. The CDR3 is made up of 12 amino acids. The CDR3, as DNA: TGCAGTGCAACTCAGACAGGTAACGAGCAGTACTTC. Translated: CSATQTGNEQYF.

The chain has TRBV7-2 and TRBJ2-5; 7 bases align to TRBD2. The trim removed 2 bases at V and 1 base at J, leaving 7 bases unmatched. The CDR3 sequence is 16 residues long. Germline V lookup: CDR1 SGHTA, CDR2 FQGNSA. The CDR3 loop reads CASSLIRASGQETQYF. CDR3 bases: TGTGCCAGCAGCTTAATTCGGGCTAGCGGCCAAGAGACCCAGTACTTC.

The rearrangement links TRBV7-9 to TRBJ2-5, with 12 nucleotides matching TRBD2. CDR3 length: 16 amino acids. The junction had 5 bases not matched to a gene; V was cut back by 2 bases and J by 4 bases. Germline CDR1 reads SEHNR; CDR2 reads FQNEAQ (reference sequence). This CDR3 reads CASSLRLAGGLETQYF. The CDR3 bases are TGTGCCAGCAGCTTACGCCTAGCGGGGGGGCTAGAGACCCAGTACTTC.

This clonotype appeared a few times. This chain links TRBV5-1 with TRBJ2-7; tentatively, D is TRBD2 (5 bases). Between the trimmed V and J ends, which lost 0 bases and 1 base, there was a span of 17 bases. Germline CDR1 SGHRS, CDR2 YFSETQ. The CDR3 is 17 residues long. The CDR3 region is CASSLGEHPGRSYEQYF. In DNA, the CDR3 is TGCGCCAGCAGCTTGGGGGAGCATCCAGGACGGTCCTACGAGCAGTACTTC.

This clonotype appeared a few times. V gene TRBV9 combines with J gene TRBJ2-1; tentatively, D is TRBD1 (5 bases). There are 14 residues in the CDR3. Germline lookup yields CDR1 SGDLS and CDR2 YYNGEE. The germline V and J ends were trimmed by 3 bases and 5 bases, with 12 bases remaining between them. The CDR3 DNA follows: TGTGCCAGCAGCGCCCAGGGTTCAAACAATGAGCAGTTCTTC. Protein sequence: CASSAQGSNNEQFF.

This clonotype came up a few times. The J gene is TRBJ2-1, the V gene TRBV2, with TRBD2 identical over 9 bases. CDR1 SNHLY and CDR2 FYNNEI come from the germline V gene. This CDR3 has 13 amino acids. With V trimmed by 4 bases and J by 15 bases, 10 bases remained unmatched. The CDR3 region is CASSGELGGGAFF. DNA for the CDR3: TGTGCCAGCAGTGGAGAATTGGGCGGGGGGGCGTTCTTC.

In nucleotides, the CDR3 is TGTGCCAGCAACGGGACACCGAATCAGCCCCAGCATTTT. Its translation is CASNGTPNQPQHF. The chain combines TRBV6-1 with TRBJ1-5; a weak D match, TRBD1 (6 bases). CDR1 and CDR2 (germline): MNHNS, SASEGT. The ends were cut back, 7 bases at V and 4 bases at J, with 11 bases in the middle. The CDR3 spans 13 residues.

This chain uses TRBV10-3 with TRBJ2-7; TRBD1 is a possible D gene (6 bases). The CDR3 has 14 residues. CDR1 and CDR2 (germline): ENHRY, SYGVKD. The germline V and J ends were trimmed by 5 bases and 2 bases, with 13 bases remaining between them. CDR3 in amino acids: CAISPGVSTYEQYF. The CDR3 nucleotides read TGTGCCATCAGTCCAGGGGTGTCGACCTACGAGCAGTACTTC.

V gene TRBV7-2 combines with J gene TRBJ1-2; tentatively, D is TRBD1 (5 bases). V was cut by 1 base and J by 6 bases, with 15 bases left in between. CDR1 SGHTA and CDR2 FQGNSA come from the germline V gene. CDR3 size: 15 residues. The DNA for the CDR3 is TGTGCCAGCAGCTTAGTCGGGGGGAAGGTTAATGGCTACACCTTC. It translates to CASSLVGGKVNGYTF.

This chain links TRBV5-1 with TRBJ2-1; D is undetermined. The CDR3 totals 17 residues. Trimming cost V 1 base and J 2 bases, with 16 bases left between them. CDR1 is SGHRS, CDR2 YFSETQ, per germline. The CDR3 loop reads CASSLKVSEITYNEQFF. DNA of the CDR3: TGCGCCAGCAGCTTGAAAGTGTCAGAGATAACCTACAATGAGCAGTTCTTC.

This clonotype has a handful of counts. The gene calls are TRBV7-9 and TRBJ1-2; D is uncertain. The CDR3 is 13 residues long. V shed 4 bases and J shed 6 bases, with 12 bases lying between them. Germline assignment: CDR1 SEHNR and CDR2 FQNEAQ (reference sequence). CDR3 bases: TGTGCCAGCAGCTCCCCCGCTGTTGATGGCTACACCTTC. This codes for CASSSPAVDGYTF.

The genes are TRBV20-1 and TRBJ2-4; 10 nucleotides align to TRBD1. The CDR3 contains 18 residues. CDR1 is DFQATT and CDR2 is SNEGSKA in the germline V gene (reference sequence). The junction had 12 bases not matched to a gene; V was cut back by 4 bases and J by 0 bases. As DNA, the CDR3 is TGCAGTGCTACCCCGGGACAGGGGCTCCCACAAGCCAAAAACATTCAGTACTTC. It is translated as CSATPGQGLPQAKNIQYF.

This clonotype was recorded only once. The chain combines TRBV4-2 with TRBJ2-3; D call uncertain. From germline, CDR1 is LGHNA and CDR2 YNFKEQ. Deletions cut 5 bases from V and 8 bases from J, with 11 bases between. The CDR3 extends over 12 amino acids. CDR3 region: CASSVRQGTQYF. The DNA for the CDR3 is TGTGCCAGCAGCGTCAGGCAAGGTACGCAGTATTTT.

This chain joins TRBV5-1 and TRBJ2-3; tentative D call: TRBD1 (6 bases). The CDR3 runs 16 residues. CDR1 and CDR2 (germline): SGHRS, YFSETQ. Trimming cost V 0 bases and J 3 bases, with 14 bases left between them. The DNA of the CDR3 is TGCGCCAGCAGCTTGGAGGGACACCTCGGGACAGATACGCAGTATTTT. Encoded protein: CASSLEGHLGTDTQYF.

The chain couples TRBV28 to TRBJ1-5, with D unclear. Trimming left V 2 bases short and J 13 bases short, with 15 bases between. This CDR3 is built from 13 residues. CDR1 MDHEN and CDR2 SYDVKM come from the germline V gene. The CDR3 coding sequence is TGTGCCAGCAGTTTAGATGGGGATCATAATCAGCATTTT. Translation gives CASSLDGDHNQHF.

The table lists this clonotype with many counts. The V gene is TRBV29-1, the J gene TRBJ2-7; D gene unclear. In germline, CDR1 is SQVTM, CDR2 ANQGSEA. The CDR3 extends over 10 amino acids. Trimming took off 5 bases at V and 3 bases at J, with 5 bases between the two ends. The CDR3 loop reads CSVMGYEQYF. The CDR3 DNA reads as TGCAGCGTTATGGGCTACGAGCAGTACTTC.

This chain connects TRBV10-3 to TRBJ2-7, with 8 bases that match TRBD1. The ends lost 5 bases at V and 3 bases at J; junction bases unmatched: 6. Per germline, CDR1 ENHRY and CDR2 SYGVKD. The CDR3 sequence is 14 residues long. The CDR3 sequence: CAISPWTGSYEQYF. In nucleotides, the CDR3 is TGTGCCATCAGTCCGTGGACAGGGAGCTACGAGCAGTACTTC.

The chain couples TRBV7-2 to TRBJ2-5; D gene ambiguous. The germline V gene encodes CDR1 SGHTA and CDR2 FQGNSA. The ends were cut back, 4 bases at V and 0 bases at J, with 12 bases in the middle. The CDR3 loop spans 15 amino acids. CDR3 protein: CASSSTAPYQETQYF. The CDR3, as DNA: TGTGCCAGCAGCTCAACAGCCCCGTACCAAGAGACCCAGTACTTC.

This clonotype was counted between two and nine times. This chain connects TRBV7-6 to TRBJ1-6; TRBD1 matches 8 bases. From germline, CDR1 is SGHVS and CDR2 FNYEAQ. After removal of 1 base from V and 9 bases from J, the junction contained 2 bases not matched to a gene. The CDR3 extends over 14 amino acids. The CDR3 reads CASSLGTGLSPLHF. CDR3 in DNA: TGTGCCAGCAGCTTAGGGACAGGGCTTTCACCCCTCCACTTT.